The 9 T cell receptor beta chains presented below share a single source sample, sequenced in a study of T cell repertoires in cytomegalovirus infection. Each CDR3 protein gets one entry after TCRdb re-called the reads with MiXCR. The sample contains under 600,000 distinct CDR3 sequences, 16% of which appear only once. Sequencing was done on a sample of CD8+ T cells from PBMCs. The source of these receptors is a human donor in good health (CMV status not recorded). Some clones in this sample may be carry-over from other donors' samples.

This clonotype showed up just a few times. CDR3 region: CASSPRGGRAEQFF. For the CDR3, the DNA is TGTGCCAGCAGCCCCAGGGGCGGGAGAGCGGAGCAGTTCTTC. V and J are TRBV14 and TRBJ2-1, with D maybe TRBD2 (7 bases). The CDR3 totals 14 residues. The V gene lost 4 bases and the J gene lost 10 bases, with 17 bases spanning the gap. CDR1 and CDR2 from the germline V gene are SGHDN and FVKESK.

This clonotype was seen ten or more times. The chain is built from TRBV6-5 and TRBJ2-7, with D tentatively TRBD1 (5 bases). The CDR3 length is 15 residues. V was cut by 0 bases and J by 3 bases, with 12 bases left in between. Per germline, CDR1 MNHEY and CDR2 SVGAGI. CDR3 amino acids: CASSYSLLQGYEQYF. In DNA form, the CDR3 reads TGTGCCAGCAGTTACTCCTTGTTGCAGGGCTACGAGCAGTACTTC.

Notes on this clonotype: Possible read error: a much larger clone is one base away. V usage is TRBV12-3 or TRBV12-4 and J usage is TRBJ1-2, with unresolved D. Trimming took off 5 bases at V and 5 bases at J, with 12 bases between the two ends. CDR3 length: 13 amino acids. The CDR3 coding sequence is TGTGCCAGCAGTGAGACGGTTAAATATGGCTACACCTTC. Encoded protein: CASSETVKYGYTF.

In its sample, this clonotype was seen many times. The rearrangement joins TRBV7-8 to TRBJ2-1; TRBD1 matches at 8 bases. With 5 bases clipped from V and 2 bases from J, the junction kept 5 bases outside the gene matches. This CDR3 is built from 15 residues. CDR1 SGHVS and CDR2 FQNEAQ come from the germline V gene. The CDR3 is CASSLDRGPYNEQFF. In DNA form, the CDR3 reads TGTGCCAGCAGCCTAGACAGGGGTCCCTACAATGAGCAGTTCTTC.

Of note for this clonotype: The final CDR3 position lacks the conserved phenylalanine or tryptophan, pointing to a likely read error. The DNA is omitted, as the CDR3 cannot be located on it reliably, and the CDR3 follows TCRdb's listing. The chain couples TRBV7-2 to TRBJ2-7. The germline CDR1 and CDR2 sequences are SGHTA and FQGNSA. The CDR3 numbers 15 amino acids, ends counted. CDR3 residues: CASERGDTSSYEQHY.

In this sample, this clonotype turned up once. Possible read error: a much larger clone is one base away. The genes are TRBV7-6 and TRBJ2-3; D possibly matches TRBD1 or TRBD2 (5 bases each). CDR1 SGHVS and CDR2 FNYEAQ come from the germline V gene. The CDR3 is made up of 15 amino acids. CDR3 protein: CASSFSEGPTDTQYF. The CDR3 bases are TGTGCTAGCAGCTTCTCAGAGGGGCCCACAGATACGCAGTATTTT.

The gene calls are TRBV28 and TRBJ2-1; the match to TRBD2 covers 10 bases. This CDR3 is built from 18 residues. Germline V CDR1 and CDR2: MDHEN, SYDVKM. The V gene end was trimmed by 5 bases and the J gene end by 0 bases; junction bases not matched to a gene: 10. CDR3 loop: CASSPLPLAGASYNEQFF. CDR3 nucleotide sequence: TGTGCCAGCAGTCCCCTCCCCCTAGCGGGAGCCTCCTACAATGAGCAGTTCTTC.

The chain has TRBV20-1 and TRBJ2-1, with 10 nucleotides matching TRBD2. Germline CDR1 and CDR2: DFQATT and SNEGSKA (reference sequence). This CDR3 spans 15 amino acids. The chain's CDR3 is CNARIAGGLYNEQFF. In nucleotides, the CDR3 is TGCAATGCAAGAATAGCGGGAGGACTCTACAATGAGCAGTTCTTC.

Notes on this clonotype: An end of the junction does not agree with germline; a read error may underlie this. This chain's CDR3 is CASSLWYAYYGYTF. The CDR3 DNA follows: TGTGCAAGCAGCTTGTGGTACGCCTACTATGGCTACACCTTC. This chain connects TRBV5-4 to TRBJ1-2, with no clear D. Germline V gene data show CDR1 as SGHNT and CDR2 as YYREEE (reference sequence). The CDR3 contains 14 residues.